The TCR beta chain under discussion was sequenced for a study of cytomegalovirus exposure and HLA in healthy donors. Only in-frame clones appear in the TCRdb table, and some are missing; sequencing was by immunoSEQ multiplex PCR. The sample carries approximately 150,000 clones, around 90% recorded once. This CDR3 is 14 amino acids long. In germline, CDR1 is SGDLS, CDR2 YYNGEE. J was trimmed by 6 bases and V by 5 bases; bases with no gene match: 6. V is TRBV9 and J is TRBJ2-2, with 8 bases that match TRBD2. The sequence came from a woman younger than 35 in good health and CMV-seropositive. The sample comprised PBMCs. DNA for the CDR3: TGTGCCAGCAGGGAGCGGGAGAGTTCCGGGGAGCTGTTTTTT. It specifies CASRERESSGELFF. The full variable domain, in which reference TRBV9 and TRBJ2-2 provide the parts outside the CDR3, is DSGVTQTPKHLITATGQRVTLRCSPRSGDLSVYWYQQSLDQGLQFLIQYYNGEERAKGNILERFSAQQFPDLHSELNLSSLELGDSALYFCASRERESSGELFFGEGSRLTVL.